Listed below are T cell receptor beta chains from one sample, sequenced in a study of regulatory T cells in long-lasting Graves disease. From the multiplex PCR reads, TCRdb called clonotypes with MiXCR, one entry per CDR3 protein. The profile shows around 470,000 distinct CDR3 sequences, around 15% of them singletons. The same data also went into a second study, on T cells in Graves' hyperthyroidism and ophthalmopathy.

This material consisted of peripheral blood mononuclear cells (PBMCs), taken at new diagnosis, from a patient treated with antithyroid drugs. The origin of the receptors is a woman between 50 and 59 years old with Graves disease. The CDR3 runs from the conserved cysteine through the conserved F or W. D genes are given only for firm matches. Where a row states a size, it is once, few, many or the class of an expanded clone; other rows omit it.

D	size	V	J	CDR3	DNA
-	many	TRBV28	TRBJ2-5	CASSTWETQYF	TGTGCCAGTTCCACCTGGGAGACCCAGTACTTC
-	-	TRBV10-3	TRBJ2-2	CAISDRAGYNTGELFF	TGTGCCATCAGTGATAGGGCAGGGTATAACACCGGGGAGCTGTTTTTT
-	once	TRBV4-1	TRBJ2-2	CASSHDRDTMRELFF	TGCGCCAGCAGCCATGACCGGGACACTATGCGGGAGCTGTTTTTT
-	-	TRBV7-2	TRBJ2-1	CASSLGPMGDEQFF	TGTGCCAGCAGCTTAGGCCCGATGGGCGATGAGCAGTTCTTC
-	-	TRBV5-5	TRBJ2-3	CASSPGAAGDTQYF	TGTGCCAGCAGCCCAGGGGCAGCGGGAGATACGCAGTATTTT
-	-	TRBV6-1	TRBJ2-1	CASSETIGLHSANEQFF	TGTGCCAGCAGTGAAACAATAGGACTCCACTCTGCAAATGAGCAGTTCTTC
-	few	TRBV9	TRBJ2-3	CASSVVPSMRAGTDTQYF	TGTGCCAGCAGCGTAGTGCCCTCTATGAGGGCAGGTACAGATACGCAGTATTTT
-	many	TRBV5-1	TRBJ2-7	CASSLVLGAHIEQYF	TGCGCCAGCAGCTTGGTATTAGGGGCGCATATCGAGCAGTACTTC
-	few	TRBV28	TRBJ2-1	CASSIHRAPSSYNEQFF	TGTGCCAGCAGTATTCACAGAGCCCCGAGCTCCTACAATGAGCAGTTCTTC
TRBD2	many	TRBV6-1	TRBJ2-1	CASSTGLAGYNEQFF	TGTGCCAGCAGCACCGGACTAGCGGGGTACAATGAGCAGTTCTTC
-	once	TRBV5-1	TRBJ1-1	CASSLGYAEAFF	TGCGCCAGCAGCTTGGGGTACGCTGAAGCTTTCTTT
-	many	TRBV28	TRBJ2-5	CASTSGGGETQYF	TGTGCCAGCACCTCAGGGGGAGGGGAGACCCAGTACTTC